Listed here are 28 T cell receptor beta chains from one sample, sequenced in a study of T cell clonality in common variable immunodeficiency. Whole-study results and caveats: Common variable immunodeficiency TCR beta sequences reportedly had fewer deletions and N-nucleotide insertions.

Sequencing used immunoSEQ multiplex PCR; TCRdb keeps in-frame clones, though not all of them. Listed for the sample are some 15,000 clones, none seen a single time. Their target antigens are unknown. The sequenced sample was peripheral blood mononuclear cells. The receptor set was obtained from a human donor with common variable immunodeficiency.

There are a few counts of this clone. CDR3 DNA (partial): TGTGCCAGCAGCTTAGGGTCAGGGAGCGAG. Amino acid sequence: CASSLGSGSE. The CDR3 reads in full as CASSLGSGSEQYF. The chain links TRBV11-2 to TRBJ2-7; either TRBD1 or TRBD2 may fit D (5 bases each). The read ends 3 residues early relative to the CDR3; the germline J gene fills the gap. V was pared by 1 base and J by 6 bases, with 10 bases between. From germline, CDR1 is SGHAT and CDR2 FQNNGV. The CDR3 has 13 residues.

This clone has more than one count but fewer than ten. CDR3 protein: CASSPDIQGASYGYTF. Partial CDR3 DNA: TGTGCCAGCTCACCGGATATTCAGGGTGCATCGTATGGC. The chain uses TRBV18 and TRBJ1-2; D might be TRBD1 (5 bases). The read terminates 3 residues before the CDR3 end, so the remaining end is supplied by the germline J gene. This CDR3 contains 16 residues. Germline V gives CDR1 KGHSH, CDR2 LQKENI. The ends were cut back, 3 bases at V and 5 bases at J, with 19 bases in the middle.

As concerns this clone: From the germline J gene comes the end of the CDR3, since the read stops 3 residues before it. The V and J genes are TRBV30 and TRBJ1-5, with TRBD1 as a possible D gene (5 bases). With 0 bases removed from V and 7 bases from J, the gap between germline ends came to 13 bases. CDR3 size: 14 residues. CDR1 GTSNPN and CDR2 SVGIG come from the germline V gene (reference sequence). The CDR3 DNA, read in part, is TGTGCCTGGAGTGTACGCGGGGGTGGACAGCCC. Residues: CAWSVRGGGQP. The full CDR3 reads CAWSVRGGGQPQHF.

This clone was seen only a few times. The CDR3 extends 3 residues past the end of the read, so its final part is completed from the germline J gene. V is TRBV7-6 and J is TRBJ2-2; 7 bases fit TRBD2. V dropped 4 bases and J dropped 4; count of bases not matched to a gene: 0. This CDR3 contains 13 residues. Germline lookup yields CDR1 SGHVS and CDR2 FNYEAQ. CDR3 DNA (partial): TGTGCCAGCAGCTGGGGGGGCACCGGGGAG. It specifies CASSWGGTGE. The CDR3 reads in full as CASSWGGTGELFF.

This clone occurred a few times. The read terminates 3 residues before the CDR3 end, so the remaining end is supplied by the germline J gene. The chain combines TRBV7-2 with TRBJ2-3; possible D gene TRBD1, 5 bases. The germline gives CDR1 SGHTA, CDR2 FQGNSA. Deletions cut 5 bases from V and 4 bases from J, with 13 bases between. The CDR3 runs to 14 residues. The CDR3 sequence is CASSTVWGPDTQYF. The sequenced CDR3 bases are TGTGCCAGCAGCACGGTGTGGGGCCCAGATACG.

This clone was detected a few times. Read coverage stops 3 residues before the CDR3 terminus; the germline J gene supplies the remainder. This sequence joins TRBV7-8 and TRBJ2-1, with D possibly matching TRBD1 (5 bases). V dropped 1 base and J dropped 4 bases, with 11 bases sitting between them. This CDR3 contains 15 residues. The germline V gene encodes CDR1 SGHVS and CDR2 FQNEAQ. Here the CDR3 reads CASSLGGSDYNEQFF. CDR3 bases read: TGTGCCAGCAGCTTAGGGGGCAGCGATTACAATGAG.

About this clone itself: The observed sequence ends 3 residues before the CDR3 terminus, with the missing tail filled in from the germline J gene. The J gene is TRBJ2-7, the V gene TRBV7-9, with 10 bases fitting TRBD1. Trimming removed 4 bases from V and 4 bases from J; junction bases left unmatched: 4. Germline CDR1 reads SEHNR; CDR2 reads FQNEAQ (reference sequence). The CDR3 is 14 residues long. The sequenced CDR3 bases are TGTGCCAGCAGCTGGACAGGGGGAAATTACGAG. Protein product: CASSWTGGNYE. The whole CDR3 sequence reads CASSWTGGNYEQYF. The full variable domain, its missing parts supplied by reference TRBV7-9 and TRBJ2-7, is DTGVSQNPRHKITKRGQNVTFRCDPISEHNRLYWYRQTLGQGPEFLTYFQNEAQLEKSRLLSDRFSAERPKGSFSTLEIQRTEQGDSAMYLCASSWTGGNYEQYFGPGTRLTVT.

As to this clone: The read is 3 residues too short to cover the CDR3 end, so that end is filled in from the germline J gene. This chain uses TRBV19 with TRBJ2-7; maybe TRBD2 (5 bases). The CDR3 extends over 12 amino acids. Per germline, CDR1 LNHDA and CDR2 SQIVND (reference sequence). V was shortened by 4 bases and J by 4 bases, with 8 bases between the two germline ends. The sequenced part of the CDR3 DNA is TGTGCCAGTAGTAACCGGGGTTACGAG. Protein product: CASSNRGYE. The entire CDR3 protein is CASSNRGYEQYF.

This clone was recorded a few times. The read halts 3 residues ahead of the CDR3 end, with the missing end drawn from the germline J gene. The chain employs TRBV2 and TRBJ1-6; a weak D match, TRBD1 (5 bases). Germline CDR1 SNHLY, CDR2 FYNNEI. V was pared by 8 bases and J by 7 bases, with 15 bases between. The CDR3 consists of 14 residues. CDR3: CASRTTGGNSPLHF. The CDR3 bases that were read are TGTGCCAGCCGGACCACAGGCGGCAATTCACCC.

This clone has at least ten counts. The read is 3 residues too short to cover the CDR3 end, so that end is filled in from the germline J gene. V is TRBV5-1 and J is TRBJ2-3; TRBD2 matches 12 bases. J lost 6 bases, V lost 4 bases, and 9 bases had no gene match. Germline CDR1 and CDR2: SGHRS and YFSETQ. This CDR3 contains 16 residues. The sequenced part of the CDR3 DNA is TGCGCCAGCAGCAGGGAGAGACTAGCGGGGGCGGATACG. As protein: CASSRERLAGADT. In full, the CDR3 is CASSRERLAGADTQYF.

As for this clone: With the read ending 3 residues before the CDR3 end, the germline J gene is used to fill in that end. The J gene is TRBJ1-6, the V gene TRBV30; TRBD1 aligns across 9 bases. V shed 3 bases and J 9 bases; nucleotides not matched to a gene: 9. Germline V gene sequence: CDR1 GTSNPN, CDR2 SVGIG (reference sequence). The CDR3 sequence is 15 residues long. The CDR3 spells CAWSVSGTGFSPLHF. The CDR3 bases that were read are TGTGCCTGGAGCGTCTCCGGGACAGGGTTTTCACCC.

In this sample, this clone turned up a few times. The read ends 3 residues before the CDR3 terminus; that terminus is restored from the germline J gene. V is TRBV7-3 and J is TRBJ2-2; 10 bases line up with TRBD2. The trim removed 4 bases at V and 4 bases at J, leaving 6 bases unmatched. Germline CDR1 SGHTA, CDR2 FQGTGA. This CDR3 comprises 16 residues. This chain's CDR3 is CASSSRSGGGTGELFF. CDR3 DNA, as far as it was read: TGTGCCAGCAGCTCCAGGAGCGGGGGGGGCACCGGGGAG.

The table lists this clone with a few counts. The read ends 3 residues early relative to the CDR3; the germline J gene fills the gap. The V call is TRBV7-2, the J call TRBJ2-2; 8 bases match TRBD1. J gave up 4 bases and V 5 bases, and 3 bases lay outside the gene matches. The CDR3 spans 14 residues. Looked up from germline, CDR1 is SGHTA and CDR2 is FQGNSA. CDR3 bases read: TGTGCCAGCAGCCTAACAGGGGGCACCGGGGAG. It is translated as CASSLTGGTGE. The full CDR3 reads CASSLTGGTGELFF.

Regarding this clone: The read stops 3 residues short of the end of the CDR3; the missing end is completed from the germline J gene. This chain connects TRBV18 to TRBJ1-1, with TRBD1 matching 9 bases. The CDR3 consists of 15 residues. The V segment lost 3 bases and the J segment 1 base; nucleotides outside the gene matches: 3. CDR1 and CDR2 from the germline V gene are KGHSH and LQKENI. CDR3 DNA (partial): TGTGCCAGCTCACCTGGACAGGGGCAGAACACTGAA. This gives the protein CASSPGQGQNTE. The whole CDR3 is CASSPGQGQNTEAFF.

This clone showed up just a few times. The missing CDR3 end, 3 residues past where the read stops, is filled in from the germline J gene. V and J are TRBV5-6 and TRBJ2-7, with 9 bases that match TRBD1. The CDR3 consists of 14 residues. CDR1 SGHDT and CDR2 YYEEEE come from the germline V gene. V gave up 2 bases and J gave up 6 bases; unmatched junction bases: 6. CDR3 sequence reads: CASSLWTGVGEQYF. The CDR3 DNA, read in part, is TGTGCCAGCAGCTTATGGACAGGGGTAGGCGAG.

In its sample, this clone ranks as medium-sized. The read terminates 3 residues ahead of where the CDR3 ends, so the germline J gene completes it. This chain joins TRBV7-2 and TRBJ2-1; 11 bases fit TRBD1. The CDR3 contains 14 residues. The junction had 4 bases not matched to a gene; V was cut back by 5 bases and J by 7 bases. Germline CDR1 reads SGHTA; CDR2 reads FQGNSA. CDR3 bases read: TGTGCCAGCAGCCCAGGACAGGGGGCGAATGAG. It specifies CASSPGQGANE. The CDR3 in its entirety is CASSPGQGANEQFF.

Of note for this clone: The read terminates 3 residues ahead of where the CDR3 ends, so the germline J gene completes it. The chain combines TRBV19 with TRBJ1-1, with a tentative D call TRBD1 (5 bases). Germline V lookup: CDR1 LNHDA, CDR2 SQIVND (reference sequence). This CDR3 is built from 15 residues. The CDR3 loop reads CASSILFSRAKEAFF. The sequenced CDR3 bases are TGTGCCAGTAGTATCCTTTTTTCCAGGGCGAAGGAA. The whole variable domain, filled in from reference TRBV19 and TRBJ1-1, reads DGGITQSPKYLFRKEGQNVTLSCEQNLNHDAMYWYRQDPGQGLRLIYYSQIVNDFQKGDIAEGYSVSREKKESFPLTVTSAQKNPTAFYLCASSILFSRAKEAFFGQGTRLTVV.

On this clone itself: The read gets to within 3 residues of the CDR3 end, and the germline J gene fills in the rest. The chain has TRBV18 and TRBJ2-3, with D hard to call. CDR1 and CDR2 from the germline V gene are KGHSH and LQKENI. The CDR3 runs to 15 residues. V gave up 4 bases and J gave up 2 bases, with 13 bases separating them. CDR3 bases read: TGTGCCAGCTCACGGGCAAGTTCGGACACAGATACG. Translated, it gives CASSRASSDTDT. The CDR3 in full is CASSRASSDTDTQYF.

In the case of this clone: The CDR3 is cut off 3 residues early in the read; its end comes from the germline J gene. V and J are TRBV7-9 and TRBJ1-1, with TRBD1 identical over 7 bases. Germline CDR1 is SEHNR and CDR2 is FQNEAQ (reference sequence). V lost 6 bases, J lost 1 base, and 2 bases stayed unmatched. This CDR3 comprises 13 residues. The CDR3: CASRQGGNTEAFF. The covered CDR3 bases are TGTGCCAGCAGGCAGGGGGGGAACACTGAA.

This clone has more than one count but fewer than ten. The sequenced CDR3 bases are TGTGCCAGTAGTATGGGGGGATACAATTCACCC. Residues: CASSMGGYNSP. The complete CDR3 protein is CASSMGGYNSPLHF. The chain recombines TRBV19 with TRBJ1-6, with a weak D call TRBD1 (5 bases). The CDR3 is cut off 3 residues early in the read; its end comes from the germline J gene. V gave up 3 bases and J gave up 7 bases, with 10 bases separating them. Per the germline V gene, CDR1 is LNHDA and CDR2 is SQIVND (reference sequence). The CDR3 is 14 residues long. The whole variable domain, filled in from reference TRBV19 and TRBJ1-6, reads DGGITQSPKYLFRKEGQNVTLSCEQNLNHDAMYWYRQDPGQGLRLIYYSQIVNDFQKGDIAEGYSVSREKKESFPLTVTSAQKNPTAFYLCASSMGGYNSPLHFGNGTRLTVT.

This clone was found a few times. The CDR3 end lies 3 residues beyond the end of the read and is filled in from the germline J gene. The chain employs TRBV6-2 or TRBV6-3 and TRBJ2-3; 10 bases agree with TRBD2. Germline assignment: CDR1 MNHEY and CDR2 SVGEGT. The CDR3 loop spans 14 amino acids. Trimming cost V 7 bases and J 3 bases; bases outside gene matches: 4. CDR3 sequence reads: CASTLAGETDTQYF. The CDR3 DNA, read in part, is TGTGCCAGCACCCTAGCGGGGGAGACAGATACG.

This clone was detected many times. The CDR3 end lies 3 residues beyond the end of the read and is filled in from the germline J gene. This rearrangement joins TRBV29-1 to TRBJ1-1; D is unclear. The V gene lost 3 bases and the J gene lost 3 bases, with 5 bases spanning the gap. CDR1 and CDR2 (germline): SQVTM, ANQGSEA. This CDR3 is built from 11 residues. CDR3 bases read: TGCAGCGTTGACAGATACACTGAA. Translating gives CSVDRYTE. Given in full, the CDR3 is CSVDRYTEAFF. Variable domain in full (rest from reference TRBV29-1 and TRBJ1-1): SAVISQKPSRDICQRGTSLTIQCQVDSQVTMMFWYRQQPGQSLTLIATANQGSEATYESGFVIDKFPISRPNLTFSTLTVSNMSPEDSSIYLCSVDRYTEAFFGQGTRLTVV.

This clone was counted only a few times. The read halts 3 residues ahead of the CDR3 end, with the missing end drawn from the germline J gene. The chain recombines TRBV7-6 with TRBJ2-1; 9 nucleotides line up with TRBD2. V lost 5 bases and J lost 9; bases outside the gene matches: 11. The length of the CDR3 is 15 residues. The V gene's germline CDR1 is SGHVS and CDR2 FNYEAQ. CDR3 protein: CASSQDSGGIGEQFF. The sequenced part of the CDR3 DNA is TGTGCCAGCAGCCAGGACAGCGGGGGGATCGGTGAG.

This clone qualifies as medium-sized. The read halts 3 residues ahead of the CDR3 end, with the missing end drawn from the germline J gene. The chain uses TRBV5-1 and TRBJ1-1; 7 nucleotides match TRBD1. The length of the CDR3 is 12 residues. The V gene's germline CDR1 is SGHRS and CDR2 YFSETQ. The CDR3 bases that were read are TGCGCCAGCAGCGAGGGGGCGGAATTA. It encodes CASSEGAEL. The whole CDR3 sequence is CASSEGAELAFF.

Comments on this clone: The CDR3 extends 3 residues past the end of the read, so its final part is completed from the germline J gene. V is TRBV30 and J is TRBJ2-7; perhaps TRBD2 as D (5 bases). The CDR3 loop spans 13 amino acids. V lost 5 bases to trimming and J lost 6 bases, with 17 bases between them. The germline gives CDR1 GTSNPN, CDR2 SVGIG (reference sequence). The CDR3 DNA, read in part, is TGTGCCTGGGCGAGAGGGCCCTTGTCCGAG. This sequence encodes CAWARGPLSE. The CDR3, in full, reads CAWARGPLSEQYF.

This clone was detected a few times. The read finishes 3 residues shy of the CDR3 end, and the germline J gene is used to complete it. The gene calls are TRBV2 and TRBJ1-1, with D possibly matching TRBD1 (5 bases). Trimming shortened V by 1 base and J by 4 bases, and 10 bases separated the two germline ends. Germline V gives CDR1 SNHLY, CDR2 FYNNEI. This CDR3 has 14 amino acids. Incomplete CDR3 DNA: TGTGCCAGCAGTGAAGGGCGGGGCGGCACTGAA. Translating it yields CASSEGRGGTE. From start to end, the CDR3 is CASSEGRGGTEAFF.

This clone was counted a few times. Read data end 3 residues before the CDR3 end; the end is taken from the germline J gene. The rearrangement links TRBV2 to TRBJ2-7; perhaps TRBD2 as D (5 bases). Germline-derived CDR1 and CDR2 are SNHLY and FYNNEI. V was shortened by 5 bases and J by 3 bases, with 11 bases between the two germline ends. There are 13 residues in the CDR3. CDR3 bases read: TGTGCCAGCAGTCTAGCCTCCAACTACGAG. Translating it yields CASSLASNYE. The whole CDR3 sequence reads CASSLASNYEQYF.

In the case of this clone: The read comes to an end 3 residues before the CDR3 does, leaving the germline J gene to fill in the end. This chain links TRBV7-9 with TRBJ1-6, with D possibly TRBD1 on 5 matching bases. Germline CDR1 and CDR2: SEHNR and FQNEAQ (reference sequence). Trimming removed 3 bases from V and 6 bases from J, with 6 bases in between. CDR3 length: 13 amino acids. Incomplete CDR3 DNA: TGTGCCAGCAGCTTGAGGGGTAATTCACCC. This sequence encodes CASSLRGNSP. The whole CDR3 reads CASSLRGNSPLHF.